The text below deals with one TCR beta chain. Its specificity is unknown. The entry originates in a study of shared clonotypes between healthy human individuals. Whole-study findings and limits: Clonotype sharing across donors was expected to vary with sequencing depth. Represented genetic and exposure-history diversity was restricted by having few donors. Memory subsets generally showed lower estimated richness than naive subsets. In the sorted subsets, rarefaction showed sequencing was incomplete despite large depth.

Germline CDR1 is SGHKS and CDR2 is YYEKEE (reference sequence). The CDR3 has 12 amino acids. Deletions cut 4 bases from V and 5 bases from J, with 10 bases between. CD45RO negativity and positive selection for CCR7 defined naive CD8 cells, a population that excluded terminally differentiated effector memory CD45RA+ cells. The table came from immunoSEQ multiplex PCR; TCRdb's copy has only in-frame clones and leaves some out. Among some 740,000 clones listed, over 90% were seen once. Material for sequencing was naive CD8+ T cells sorted from blood. The chain joins TRBV5-5 to TRBJ2-7; tentatively, D is TRBD1 (6 bases). This TCR was recovered from a man aged 30 to 39 in good health. The CDR3 reads CASSGDINEQYF. CDR3 in DNA: TGTGCCAGCAGCGGGGACATCAACGAGCAGTACTTC.